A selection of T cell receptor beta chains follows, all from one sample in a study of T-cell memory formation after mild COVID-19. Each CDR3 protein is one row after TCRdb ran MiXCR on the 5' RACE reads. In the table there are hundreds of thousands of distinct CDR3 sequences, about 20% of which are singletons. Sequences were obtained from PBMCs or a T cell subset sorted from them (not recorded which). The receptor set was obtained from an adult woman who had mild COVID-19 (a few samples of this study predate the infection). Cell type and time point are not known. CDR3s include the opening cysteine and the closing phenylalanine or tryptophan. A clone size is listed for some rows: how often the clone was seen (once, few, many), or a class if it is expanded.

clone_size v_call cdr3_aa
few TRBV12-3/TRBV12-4 CASSLAGTGGGQPQHF
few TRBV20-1 CSARGYALAEGDEQFF
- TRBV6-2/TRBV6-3 CASSYQAERDWSNQPQHF
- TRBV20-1 CSAIGTSVYNEQFF
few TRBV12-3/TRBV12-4 CASSLVQLYGYTF
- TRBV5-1 CASSYGDRDYYGYTF
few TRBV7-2 CASSTDRMATDTQYF
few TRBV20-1 CSARSGPNTEAFF
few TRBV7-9 CASSQTGEAQYF
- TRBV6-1 CASSAGLAGAGVDKNIQYF
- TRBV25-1 CASSEEDRGYEQYF
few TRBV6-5 CASGSSGGAKNIQYF
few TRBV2 CASSTGLAGGPETQYF
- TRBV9 CASSPPTGLNTEAFF
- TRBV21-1 CASSAPSSGQGPPNQPQHF
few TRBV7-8 CASSPRSRSDIQYF
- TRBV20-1 CSARDADHAGGELFF
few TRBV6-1 CASRRQGNDQPQHF
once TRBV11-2 CASSSLWASGRPVVYEQYF
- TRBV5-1 CASSFRDDSYEQYF
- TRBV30 CAKNRGRSDTQYF
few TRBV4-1 CASSQDSRGVGRRTNEKLFF
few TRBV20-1 CSAPKQGSRETQYF
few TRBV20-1 CSALLGEQFF
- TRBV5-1 CASSLGTGGKDTQYF
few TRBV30 CAWSVGNTHHYEQYF
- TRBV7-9 CASSLELGRGNSPLHF
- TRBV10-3 CAVTPSGSYNEQFF
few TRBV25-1 CASKGERTEAFF
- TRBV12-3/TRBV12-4 CASSLTPTDYDNEQFF
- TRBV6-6 CASSTHRGYQETQYF
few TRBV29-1 CSVGSGPLNTEAFF
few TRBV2 CASRDYEQYF
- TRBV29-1 CSVGTGYEKLFF
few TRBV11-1 CASSRGGNSGNNDQFF
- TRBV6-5 CASRSGISLGETQYF
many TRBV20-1 CSAEAGGRATDTQYF
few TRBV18 CASSPTRGVNGYEQYF
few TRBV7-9 CASSLGGRGNTEAFF